The 30 T cell receptor beta chains reported below all come from one sample, sequenced in a study of monozygotic twins with inflammatory bowel disease. Using the 5' RACE reads, TCRdb records one entry per CDR3 protein without DNA. This sample contains fewer than 350,000 distinct CDR3 sequences. What was sequenced was blood. These receptors all stem from a human donor with ulcerative colitis or Crohn's disease, or a healthy co-twin of an affected twin (not recorded which).

The V gene is TRBV18, the J gene TRBJ2-7. The CDR3 consists of 13 residues. CDR1 and CDR2 (germline): KGHSH, LQKENI. The CDR3 protein is CASSPFGSYEQYF.

V and J are TRBV25-1 and TRBJ2-3; checking the TCRdb D call of TRBD2 is not possible without DNA. Germline V gene lookup returns CDR1 MGHDK and CDR2 SYGVNS. CDR3 length: 15 residues. Here the CDR3 reads CASSPLAGDTDTQYF.

The rearrangement links TRBV7-2 to TRBJ1-2. Germline V gene lookup returns CDR1 SGHTA and CDR2 FQGNSA. This CDR3 region has 15 residues. Here the CDR3 reads CASSLNPSPGYGYTF.

The chain couples TRBV11-2 to TRBJ1-1; no DNA is available, so the TRBD1 call from TCRdb remains unchecked. This CDR3 comprises 13 residues. CDR1 and CDR2 (germline): SGHAT, FQNNGV. CDR3 amino acids: CASTHFGGQEAFF.

This chain uses TRBV27 with TRBJ1-2; TCRdb outputs TRBD1, but without DNA this stays unchecked. CDR3 size: 14 residues. Germline CDR1 reads MNHEY; CDR2 reads SMNVEV (reference sequence). CDR3 region: CASSLEGGYHGYTF.

J is TRBJ2-4 and V is TRBV28; TCRdb returns TRBD1, unconfirmable since there is no DNA. Per the germline V gene, CDR1 is MDHEN and CDR2 is SYDVKM. This CDR3 spans 17 amino acids. CDR3 loop: CASSLISAGTGKNIQYF.

V usage is TRBV5-1 and J usage is TRBJ2-2. The CDR3 is made up of 16 amino acids. Germline CDR1 SGHRS, CDR2 YFSETQ. The chain's CDR3 is CASSLLVGANTGVLFF.

The V and J genes are TRBV7-6 and TRBJ1-1; TCRdb selects TRBD1, and the lack of DNA leaves this call unchecked. The CDR3 is 18 amino acids. Germline CDR1 and CDR2: SGHVS and FNYEAQ. This CDR3 is CASSSSAGGRNPNTEAFF. The full variable domain, its missing parts supplied by reference TRBV7-6 and TRBJ1-1, is GAGVSQSPRYKVTKRGQDVALRCDPISGHVSLYWYRQALGQGPEFLTYFNYEAQQDKSGLPNDRFSAERPEGSISTLTIQRTEQRDSAMYRCASSSSAGGRNPNTEAFFGQGTRLTVV.

This sequence joins TRBV12-3 or TRBV12-4 and TRBJ1-2; there is no DNA to check the TCRdb D call of TRBD1. The CDR3 contains 13 residues. CDR3 region: CASSADSIYGYTF.

V and J are TRBV20-1 and TRBJ1-1; the D call from TCRdb, TRBD1, cannot be confirmed without DNA. CDR3 length equals 16 residues. The germline CDR1 and CDR2 sequences are DFQATT and SNEGSKA (reference sequence). The CDR3 loop is CSDEPRRQFRSPEAFF.

The CDR3 loop is CASRRAGTVDTQYF. The V gene is TRBV12-3 or TRBV12-4, the J gene TRBJ2-3; TCRdb's assignment of TRBD1 cannot be checked, as there is no DNA. The CDR3 has 14 amino acids.

The J gene is TRBJ2-2, the V gene TRBV6-5; no DNA is available, so the TRBD1 call from TCRdb remains unchecked. Germline lookup yields CDR1 MNHEY and CDR2 SVGAGI. This CDR3 is 13 amino acids long. The CDR3 loop reads CASHRGVTGELFF.

V gene TRBV7-9 combines with J gene TRBJ2-2; as DNA is missing, the TRBD1 call by TCRdb cannot be tested. CDR1 SEHNR and CDR2 FQNEAQ come from the germline V gene (reference sequence). This CDR3 is 17 amino acids long. This CDR3 is CASSPLLSRPNTGELFF.

This rearrangement joins TRBV27 to TRBJ1-6; no DNA is available, so the TRBD1 call from TCRdb remains unchecked. The CDR3 has 14 amino acids. The germline V gene encodes CDR1 MNHEY and CDR2 SMNVEV (reference sequence). The CDR3 protein is CASRPGNGNSPLHF.

The chain recombines TRBV6-1 with TRBJ1-5; TCRdb returns TRBD1, unconfirmable since there is no DNA. The CDR3 length is 14 residues. CDR1 is MNHNS and CDR2 is SASEGT in the germline V gene. The CDR3 is CASSRGTHNQPQHF.

This sequence joins TRBV25-1 and TRBJ1-4; TCRdb selects TRBD1, and the lack of DNA leaves this call unchecked. The CDR3 consists of 15 residues. Germline V gene data show CDR1 as MGHDK and CDR2 as SYGVNS. The CDR3 loop reads CASSFDRGRDEKLFF.

The CDR3 sequence: CASSNGLAGVFSYNEQFF. The rearrangement joins TRBV4-1 to TRBJ2-1; TCRdb's D gene call, TRBD2, goes unchecked for lack of DNA. The length of the CDR3 is 18 residues. The germline gives CDR1 MGHRA, CDR2 YSYEKL.

The CDR3: CSAPTSGSGYEQYF. The rearrangement joins TRBV20-1 to TRBJ2-7; TCRdb names TRBD2, which stays unverified in the absence of DNA. This CDR3 contains 14 residues. CDR1 is DFQATT and CDR2 is SNEGSKA in the germline V gene (reference sequence).

The V call is TRBV25-1, the J call TRBJ2-1; TCRdb returns TRBD1, unconfirmable since there is no DNA. There are 16 residues in the CDR3. Looked up from germline, CDR1 is MGHDK and CDR2 is SYGVNS. The CDR3 protein is CASSGETGRYYNEQFF.

The V and J genes are TRBV11-2 and TRBJ2-5; TCRdb's D call, TRBD2, is unchecked because there is no DNA. Germline V lookup: CDR1 SGHAT, CDR2 FQNNGV. The CDR3 is 16 amino acids. Here the CDR3 reads CASSAGTSGSQETQYF.

V and J are TRBV20-1 and TRBJ2-7. From germline, CDR1 is DFQATT and CDR2 SNEGSKA (reference sequence). This CDR3 region has 13 residues. The CDR3 loop is CSARGRRPYEQYF.

The chain is built from TRBV4-1 and TRBJ1-1. The CDR3 runs to 13 residues. Germline V gene sequence: CDR1 MGHRA, CDR2 YSYEKL. CDR3 residues: CASSQGGSTEAFF.

The chain links TRBV29-1 to TRBJ2-7. The CDR3 covers 12 residues. Germline CDR1 is SQVTM and CDR2 is ANQGSEA. The chain's CDR3 is CSVKGVTYEQYF.

The V gene is TRBV20-1, the J gene TRBJ1-2; TCRdb proposes TRBD1, but this gene call is untestable without DNA. The CDR3 extends over 16 amino acids. Germline V gene sequence: CDR1 DFQATT, CDR2 SNEGSKA (reference sequence). CDR3 amino acids: CSARAPPGQEIYGYTF.

The gene calls are TRBV30 and TRBJ1-1; no DNA is available, so the TRBD1 call from TCRdb remains unchecked. The CDR3 loop spans 11 amino acids. From germline, CDR1 is GTSNPN and CDR2 SVGIG (reference sequence). The CDR3 protein is CASWGGTEAFF.

The CDR3 sequence is CASSPDRGLGTGELFF. The chain carries TRBV12-3 or TRBV12-4 and TRBJ2-2; absent DNA, TCRdb's TRBD1 call cannot be checked. The CDR3 runs to 16 residues.

The rearrangement links TRBV5-1 to TRBJ2-7; TCRdb's D gene call, TRBD1, goes unchecked for lack of DNA. This CDR3 is built from 12 residues. CDR1 and CDR2 from the germline V gene are SGHRS and YFSETQ. This chain's CDR3 is CASSAGDYEQYF.

The V call is TRBV6-5, the J call TRBJ1-1; TCRdb's D call, TRBD1, is unchecked because there is no DNA. Germline CDR1 is MNHEY and CDR2 is SVGAGI. There are 16 residues in the CDR3. The CDR3 loop is CASSYPLTGGLSEAFF.

This sequence joins TRBV6-2 or TRBV6-3 and TRBJ2-1. The germline gives CDR1 MNHEY, CDR2 SVGEGT. The CDR3 runs 16 residues. CDR3 amino acids: CASRKIQSTSWDEQFF.

The chain couples TRBV20-1 to TRBJ2-7; TCRdb outputs TRBD1, but without DNA this stays unchecked. Germline V CDR1 and CDR2: DFQATT, SNEGSKA (reference sequence). CDR3 length: 15 amino acids. The CDR3 loop reads CSARDPDSVTYEQYF.